The 23 T cell receptor beta chains below all came from one sample that was sequenced in a study of OX40 agonist ivuxolimab in advanced cancers. Measured with immunoSEQ multiplex PCR; TCRdb has only the in-frame clones, and not every one. Here the sample spans just over 60,000 clones, 75% to 95% being singletons. Sequencing used CD4+ or CD8+ T cells sorted from blood, obtained in a trial of the OX40 agonist ivuxolimab. The origin of the receptors is an adult with an advanced solid tumor such as melanoma, head and neck, liver or kidney cancer.

The chain carries TRBV13 and TRBJ2-7; the match to TRBD2 covers 7 bases. V lost 3 bases and J lost 0; bases outside the gene matches: 5. Germline CDR1 PRHDT, CDR2 FYEKMQ (reference sequence). The CDR3 sequence is 15 residues long. For the CDR3, the DNA is TGTGCCAGCAGCTTCCGCGGGGGAACCTCCTACGAGCAGTACTTC. Its protein product is CASSFRGGTSYEQYF. Full variable domain (remainder filled in from reference TRBV13 and TRBJ2-7): AAGVIQSPRHLIKEKRETATLKCYPIPRHDTVYWYQQGPGQDPQFLISFYEKMQSDKGSIPDRFSAQQFSDYHSELNMSSLELGDSALYFCASSFRGGTSYEQYFGPGTRLTVT.

This rearrangement joins TRBV10-3 to TRBJ2-1; TRBD1 matches 10 bases. After removal of 6 bases from V and 10 bases from J, the junction contained 27 bases not matched to a gene. CDR3 size: 20 residues. From germline, CDR1 is ENHRY and CDR2 SYGVKD. CDR3 in amino acids: CAIRGGQGLGRDTASAEQFF. CDR3 in DNA: TGTGCCATCAGGGGGGGACAGGGGCTTGGCCGAGACACCGCGTCGGCCGAGCAGTTCTTC.

The V gene is TRBV19, the J gene TRBJ1-1; 9 bases agree with TRBD1. CDR1 and CDR2 from the germline V gene are LNHDA and SQIVND (reference sequence). V lost 5 bases, J lost 5 bases, and 12 bases stayed unmatched. This CDR3 spans 16 amino acids. Here the CDR3 DNA reads TGTGCCAGTAGTCCTCCCTACGACAGGGGGGGGACTGAAGCTTTCTTT. Translation: CASSPPYDRGGTEAFF.

The rearrangement uses TRBV9 and TRBJ1-2; 11 bases map to TRBD1. The CDR3 consists of 16 residues. With V trimmed by 3 bases and J by 2 bases, 6 bases remained unmatched. CDR1 is SGDLS and CDR2 is YYNGEE in the germline V gene. Here the CDR3 reads CASSGGTGGINYGYTF. The CDR3 region has the DNA TGTGCCAGCAGCGGAGGGACAGGGGGAATCAACTATGGCTACACCTTC.

This clone was recorded a few times. The rearrangement joins TRBV4-1 to TRBJ1-2; D is possibly TRBD1 (5 bases). The CDR3 is 13 amino acids. CDR1 MGHRA and CDR2 YSYEKL come from the germline V gene. V was shortened by 1 base and J by 7 bases, with 10 bases between the two germline ends. CDR3 region: CASSQVGDGGYTF. The CDR3 DNA is TGCGCCAGCAGCCAAGTGGGGGACGGTGGCTACACCTTC.

This clone has a single count. This chain connects TRBV7-9 to TRBJ1-1; D is perhaps TRBD1 (6 bases). Trimming shortened V by 5 bases and J by 7 bases, and 14 bases separated the two germline ends. The CDR3 is made up of 13 amino acids. The germline V gene has CDR1 SEHNR and CDR2 FQNEAQ (reference sequence). The CDR3 region is CASSGRDTFEAFF. CDR3 nucleotides: TGTGCCAGCAGCGGCAGGGACACCTTTGAAGCTTTCTTT. The complete variable domain, with remaining parts taken from reference TRBV7-9 and TRBJ1-1, reads DTGVSQNPRHKITKRGQNVTFRCDPISEHNRLYWYRQTLGQGPEFLTYFQNEAQLEKSRLLSDRFSAERPKGSFSTLEIQRTEQGDSAMYLCASSGRDTFEAFFGQGTRLTVV.

This chain connects TRBV28 to TRBJ2-3; D perhaps matches TRBD2 (6 bases). Germline V gene lookup returns CDR1 MDHEN and CDR2 SYDVKM. CDR3 length equals 14 residues. V was pared by 6 bases and J by 0 bases, with 10 bases between. The CDR3 DNA is TGTGCCAGCAGCAGGGACTCTAGCACAGATACGCAGTATTTT. Protein sequence: CASSRDSSTDTQYF.

The chain joins TRBV5-1 to TRBJ1-1; 9 bases agree with TRBD1. Per germline, CDR1 SGHRS and CDR2 YFSETQ. V lost 1 base to trimming and J lost 1 base; unmatched junction nucleotides: 8. The CDR3 has 17 residues. The CDR3 protein is CASSLIGTGRGNTEAFF. The CDR3 DNA sequence: TGCGCCAGCAGCTTGATAGGGACAGGGAGGGGGAACACTGAAGCTTTCTTT.

This chain uses TRBV4-3 with TRBJ1-4; 7 nucleotides agree with TRBD1. Per the germline V gene, CDR1 is LGHNA and CDR2 is YSLEER. This CDR3 comprises 14 residues. With 8 bases clipped from V and 8 bases from J, the junction kept 11 bases outside the gene matches. CDR3 nucleotides: TGCGCCAGCGGAGAGACAGGGACGTTGGAAAAACTGTTTTTT. Amino acids: CASGETGTLEKLFF.

Only one count was recorded for this clone. The chain joins TRBV28 to TRBJ2-1, with 8 bases matching TRBD2. The CDR3 is 15 residues long. Germline CDR1 and CDR2: MDHEN and SYDVKM. V lost 2 bases, J lost 0 bases, and 0 bases stayed unmatched. The chain's CDR3 is CASSLLAGSYNEQFF. The CDR3 DNA sequence: TGTGCCAGCAGTTTACTAGCGGGCTCCTACAATGAGCAGTTCTTC.

This clone occurred once. The chain's CDR3 is CASSYNGALFGYTF. The CDR3 DNA reads TGTGCCAGCAGTTACAACGGGGCCCTCTTCGGCTACACCTTC. The chain combines TRBV6-5 with TRBJ1-2; weak D call: TRBD1 (5 bases). This CDR3 comprises 14 residues. Germline V gives CDR1 MNHEY, CDR2 SVGAGI. Trimming pared 2 bases from V and 8 bases from J, leaving 15 bases between.

The V call is TRBV27, the J call TRBJ2-3; D remains ambiguous. Between the trimmed V and J ends, which lost 0 bases and 2 bases, there was a span of 15 bases. Germline lookup yields CDR1 MNHEY and CDR2 SMNVEV (reference sequence). The CDR3 loop spans 17 amino acids. DNA of the CDR3: TGTGCCAGCAGTTTATCGATCAGCCTCCTAAACACAGATACGCAGTATTTT. This gives the protein CASSLSISLLNTDTQYF.

This chain connects TRBV4-2 to TRBJ1-1; 9 positions match TRBD1. The CDR3 has 15 residues. Germline-derived CDR1 and CDR2 are LGHNA and YNFKEQ. V dropped 4 bases and J dropped 0; count of bases not matched to a gene: 3. The CDR3 is CASSPGQGMNTEAFF. DNA of the CDR3: TGTGCCAGCAGCCCGGGACAGGGCATGAACACTGAAGCTTTCTTT.

The V call is TRBV7-9, the J call TRBJ2-5, with 7 bases that match TRBD1. After removal of 5 bases from V and 0 bases from J, the junction contained 6 bases not matched to a gene. The CDR3 runs 15 residues. Germline V lookup: CDR1 SEHNR, CDR2 FQNEAQ (reference sequence). As DNA, the CDR3 is TGTGCCAGCAGCAATCGACAGGGCAACCAAGAGACCCAGTACTTC. Amino acid sequence: CASSNRQGNQETQYF.

This clone showed up just once. The rearrangement uses TRBV19 and TRBJ1-1; D is uncertain. V dropped 2 bases and J dropped 4 bases, with 17 bases sitting between them. The CDR3 has 16 amino acids. From germline, CDR1 is LNHDA and CDR2 SQIVND (reference sequence). CDR3 amino acids: CASSITSFTPGTEAFF. The DNA for the CDR3 is TGTGCCAGTAGTATAACAAGCTTCACGCCGGGCACTGAAGCTTTCTTT. The whole variable domain, remainder taken from reference TRBV19 and TRBJ1-1, is DGGITQSPKYLFRKEGQNVTLSCEQNLNHDAMYWYRQDPGQGLRLIYYSQIVNDFQKGDIAEGYSVSREKKESFPLTVTSAQKNPTAFYLCASSITSFTPGTEAFFGQGTRLTVV.

The J gene is TRBJ2-5, the V gene TRBV6-1; no reliable D call. Looked up from germline, CDR1 is MNHNS and CDR2 is SASEGT. The V gene lost 1 base and the J gene lost 2 bases, with 8 bases spanning the gap. CDR3 length equals 14 residues. CDR3 nucleotide sequence: TGTGCCAGCAGTGAAGTGGGAAAACAAGAGACCCAGTACTTC. Translating it yields CASSEVGKQETQYF.

The chain employs TRBV4-1 and TRBJ1-2; D is undetermined. From germline, CDR1 is MGHRA and CDR2 YSYEKL. Trimming pared 0 bases from V and 8 bases from J, leaving 13 bases between. The CDR3 has 14 amino acids. The CDR3 region has the DNA TGCGCCAGCAGCCAAGAAAGGGTTGGAAACGGCTACACCTTC. Its translation: CASSQERVGNGYTF.

The genes are TRBV4-3 and TRBJ2-1; 10 nucleotides match TRBD2. The CDR3 consists of 18 residues. Germline trimming cut 0 bases from V and 7 bases from J; bases unmatched to any gene: 12. In germline, CDR1 is LGHNA, CDR2 YSLEER. CDR3 sequence (DNA): TGCGCCAGCAGCCAAGATCCCTATGTAGCGGGAGGTGGGAATGAGCAGTTCTTC. The encoded protein is CASSQDPYVAGGGNEQFF.

The chain uses TRBV27 and TRBJ1-5, with a weak D call TRBD1 (5 bases). The CDR3 contains 15 residues. Between the trimmed V and J ends, which lost 3 bases and 1 base, there was a span of 10 bases. Germline loops: CDR1 MNHEY, CDR2 SMNVEV (reference sequence). CDR3 in DNA: TGTGCCAGCAGTTTGTTTGGGGACAGCAATCAGCCCCAGCATTTT. Amino acid sequence: CASSLFGDSNQPQHF.

The chain links TRBV6-1 to TRBJ2-7, with D tentatively TRBD2 (6 bases). The length of the CDR3 is 14 residues. CDR1 is MNHNS, CDR2 SASEGT, per germline. The V end lost 7 bases, the J end lost 4 bases, and 17 bases lay between the germline ends. As DNA, the CDR3 is TGTGCCAGCACAGACGGCAGGGAGGAGTACGAGCAGTACTTC. Translated, it gives CASTDGREEYEQYF.

The table lists this clone with a few counts. The rearrangement links TRBV28 to TRBJ2-5; TRBD1 agrees at 7 bases. After removal of 6 bases from V and 5 bases from J, the junction contained 15 bases not matched to a gene. Germline V CDR1 and CDR2: MDHEN, SYDVKM. The CDR3 is made up of 16 amino acids. The CDR3 is CASRNDRTGDVETQYF. The CDR3 nucleotides read TGTGCCAGCAGGAACGATCGGACAGGCGACGTGGAGACCCAGTACTTC.

The chain carries TRBV19 and TRBJ1-2; no firm D call. With 7 bases removed from V and 4 bases from J, the gap between germline ends came to 7 bases. The CDR3 is 11 amino acids. Germline CDR1 and CDR2: LNHDA and SQIVND (reference sequence). CDR3 loop: CASNAGYGYTF. The CDR3 DNA is TGTGCCAGTAATGCGGGCTATGGCTACACCTTC.

The rearrangement joins TRBV4-3 to TRBJ2-1; D is ambiguous. Germline V lookup: CDR1 LGHNA, CDR2 YSLEER. The V gene lost 0 bases and the J gene lost 10 bases, with 10 bases spanning the gap. The CDR3 has 13 amino acids. DNA of the CDR3: TGCGCCAGCAGCCAAGACAGTGGTAGGGAGCAGTTCTTC. Amino acid sequence: CASSQDSGREQFF.